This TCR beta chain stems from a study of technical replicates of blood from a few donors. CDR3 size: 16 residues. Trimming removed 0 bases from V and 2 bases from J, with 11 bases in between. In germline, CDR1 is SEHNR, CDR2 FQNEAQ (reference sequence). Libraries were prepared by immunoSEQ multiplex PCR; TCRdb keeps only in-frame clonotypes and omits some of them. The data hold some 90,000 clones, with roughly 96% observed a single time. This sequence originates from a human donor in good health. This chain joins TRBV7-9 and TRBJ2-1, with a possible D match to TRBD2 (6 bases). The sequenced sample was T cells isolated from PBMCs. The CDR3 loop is CASSLAGTWPYNEQFF. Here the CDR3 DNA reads TGTGCCAGCAGCTTAGCCGGGACTTGGCCCTACAATGAGCAGTTCTTC. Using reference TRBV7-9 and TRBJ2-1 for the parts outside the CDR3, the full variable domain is DTGVSQNPRHKITKRGQNVTFRCDPISEHNRLYWYRQTLGQGPEFLTYFQNEAQLEKSRLLSDRFSAERPKGSFSTLEIQRTEQGDSAMYLCASSLAGTWPYNEQFFGPGTRLTVL.